Below are 13 T cell receptor beta chains sequenced from a single sample in a study of blood T cell repertoires in COVID-19. The repertoire was sequenced with immunoSEQ multiplex PCR; TCRdb's copy has only in-frame clones and lacks some. The data contain hundreds of thousands of clones, more than 75% of them singletons. The sequenced material came from peripheral blood. Source of these receptors: a woman between 45 and 60 years old who had recovered from COVID-19.

The chain recombines TRBV20-1 with TRBJ1-1; TRBD1 agrees at 7 bases. The CDR3 contains 11 residues. Unmatched junction bases numbered 2, after V lost 4 bases and J lost 6 bases. Germline assignment: CDR1 DFQATT and CDR2 SNEGSKA (reference sequence). As DNA, the CDR3 is TGCAGTGCTACGGGACAGCCTGAAGCTTTCTTT. It codes for CSATGQPEAFF.

The V and J genes are TRBV7-2 and TRBJ1-1; D possibly corresponds to TRBD1 (5 bases). The CDR3 has 14 amino acids. Germline lookup yields CDR1 SGHTA and CDR2 FQGNSA. V lost 1 base to trimming and J lost 5 bases, with 11 bases between them. CDR3 sequence: CASSLGPPGTEAFF. CDR3 coding DNA: TGTGCCAGCAGCTTAGGGCCCCCAGGGACTGAAGCTTTCTTT. The full variable domain, its missing parts supplied by reference TRBV7-2 and TRBJ1-1, is GAGVSQSPSNKVTEKGKDVELRCDPISGHTALYWYRQSLGQGLEFLIYFQGNSAPDKSGLPSDRFSAERTGGSVSTLTIQRTQQEDSAVYLCASSLGPPGTEAFFGQGTRLTVV.

The chain employs TRBV30 and TRBJ1-3; D uncertain. The CDR3 runs 16 residues. Trimming stripped 1 base from V and 3 bases from J, with 16 bases between. Germline V gene sequence: CDR1 GTSNPN, CDR2 SVGIG (reference sequence). The CDR3 spells CAWSDGGGAFGNTIYF. The CDR3 coding sequence is TGTGCCTGGAGTGACGGCGGCGGAGCCTTTGGAAACACCATATATTTT.

This clone was recorded a few times. The V and J genes are TRBV6-2 or TRBV6-3 and TRBJ1-1, with D perhaps TRBD1 (6 bases). CDR1 is MNHEY and CDR2 is SVGEGT in the germline V gene. The length of the CDR3 is 19 residues. Trimming cost V 2 bases and J 1 base, with 23 bases left between them. The CDR3 protein is CASSYGAWTATSGNTEAFF. In DNA form, the CDR3 reads TGTGCCAGCAGTTACGGGGCCTGGACAGCCACTTCGGGGAACACTGAAGCTTTCTTT.

The V and J genes are TRBV6-5 and TRBJ2-3, with 9 bases lining up with TRBD2. The trim removed 8 bases at V and 6 bases at J, leaving 9 bases unmatched. Germline V gene lookup returns CDR1 MNHEY and CDR2 SVGAGI. The CDR3 spans 14 residues. The CDR3 spells CASGRAGGRDTQYF. DNA of the CDR3: TGTGCCAGCGGTAGAGCGGGGGGCCGCGATACGCAGTATTTT.

Note on this clone: Other DNA sequences in this specimen translate into the identical CDR3. The rearrangement joins TRBV19 to TRBJ1-5, with D perhaps TRBD1 (5 bases). Germline V gene sequence: CDR1 LNHDA, CDR2 SQIVND (reference sequence). Trimming shortened V by 1 base and J by 1 base, and 5 bases separated the two germline ends. The CDR3 runs to 14 residues. CDR3 nucleotide sequence: TGTGCCAGTAGTATAGGACAGAGCAATCAGCCCCAGCATTTT. Translating it yields CASSIGQSNQPQHF.

The chain couples TRBV30 to TRBJ1-3, with D perhaps matching TRBD1 (6 bases). Germline V gene data show CDR1 as GTSNPN and CDR2 as SVGIG (reference sequence). The CDR3 loop spans 15 amino acids. Trimming left V 2 bases short and J 5 bases short, with 16 bases between. Here the CDR3 DNA reads TGTGCCTGGAGTTTCTGGGGGACAACGAGAAACACCATATATTTT. Translation gives CAWSFWGTTRNTIYF.

This chain joins TRBV10-3 and TRBJ2-5; 8 bases fit TRBD1. V lost 2 bases and J lost 5; bases outside the gene matches: 10. Per germline, CDR1 ENHRY and CDR2 SYGVKD. The CDR3 has 16 amino acids. The DNA of the CDR3 is TGTGCCATCAGTGAGGTACCAGGGGGCGCAGTGGAGACCCAGTACTTC. This codes for CAISEVPGGAVETQYF.

The chain carries TRBV6-6 and TRBJ1-1, with D unclear. V dropped 2 bases and J dropped 5 bases, with 12 bases sitting between them. The CDR3 has 14 amino acids. The V gene's germline CDR1 is MNHNY and CDR2 SVGAGI (reference sequence). The CDR3 DNA follows: TGTGCCAGCAGTTACCCCGCAGGCAGGACTGAAGCTTTCTTT. Translated: CASSYPAGRTEAFF.

The rearrangement joins TRBV29-1 to TRBJ2-5; 8 bases align to TRBD1. Per germline, CDR1 SQVTM and CDR2 ANQGSEA. Trimming removed 4 bases from V and 4 bases from J; junction bases left unmatched: 2. The CDR3 consists of 12 residues. CDR3 in DNA: TGCAGCGTTGGAACAGGGGGAGAGACCCAGTACTTC. As protein: CSVGTGGETQYF.

The chain joins TRBV3-1 (or the pseudogene TRBV3-2) to TRBJ2-7; D possibly corresponds to TRBD1 (7 bases). V gave up 0 bases and J gave up 4 bases, with 10 bases separating them. The germline gives CDR1 LGHDT, CDR2 YNNKEL (reference sequence). This CDR3 contains 14 residues. CDR3 coding DNA: TGTGCCAGCAGCCAAGATCCAGGGGGGTACGAGCAGTACTTC. Translation gives CASSQDPGGYEQYF.

This clone was counted once. The chain links TRBV27 to TRBJ1-1; D gene uncertain. The ends were cut back, 5 bases at V and 0 bases at J, with 19 bases in the middle. Germline lookup yields CDR1 MNHEY and CDR2 SMNVEV (reference sequence). CDR3 length: 17 amino acids. CDR3 residues: CASSPYKQSGMNTEAFF. In DNA, the CDR3 is TGTGCCAGCAGTCCCTACAAGCAATCGGGTATGAACACTGAAGCTTTCTTT.

V is TRBV11-2 and J is TRBJ1-1, with TRBD1 as a possible D gene (5 bases). Germline V CDR1 and CDR2: SGHAT, FQNNGV. This CDR3 is built from 12 residues. Trimming took 5 bases from V and 11 from J, leaving 15 bases between them. DNA for the CDR3: TGTGCCAGCAGCGCAGGGTCCTACCACGCTTTCTTT. Amino acids: CASSAGSYHAFF.